This record looks at one TCR beta chain sequence and its context. This receptor's antigen is unknown. Per-base quality was not reported, and no clone a single base away is much larger than it. Each collaborating institution followed its own protocols to collect whole blood in K2EDTA tubes. For TCRbeta analysis, collaborators shipped samples as frozen whole blood, isolated PBMCs, or DNA extracted from either of those sample types. Between the V and J ends, shortened by 1 base and 3 bases respectively, the junction contains 16 bases. The CDR3 goes from the cysteine to the phenylalanine over 16 residues. The DNA shown is the 48-base CDR3, in frame from base 1. CDR1 and CDR2, looked up from the germline V gene, are SGHTA and FQGNSA. The data stem from a study of blood T cell repertoires in COVID-19 (dated by TCRdb to 2018 to 2020). A note on the overall study: The collaborator samples originated in the United States, Italy and Spain and spanned the acute and convalescent phases of COVID-19. The prospective study material was composed of cDNA or gDNA derived from T cells, B-cell-depleted T cells, or PBMCs. The dataset comprised deeply sampled blood TCRbeta repertoires from subjects exposed to, actively infected with, or recovered from COVID-19. The repertoires were made available in a free public database intended to serve as a resource for research on the immune response to SARS-CoV-2. Samples came from the ongoing ImmuneRACE study (first 160 participants) plus 1,254 subjects from 6 global collaborators. The sample metadata nearly always contained a de-identified subject ID, COVID-19 status, age in years and sex. Where available, HLA class I and class II types were obtained from metadata supplied by the sample provider rather than from assay-based typing. Results and caveats for the whole study, not just this receptor: The amount of clinical and demographic metadata varied by source and participant and was provided uncurated.

TCRbeta CDR3 regions were amplified from genomic DNA using the immunoSEQ Assay, a bias-controlled multiplex PCR. The authors' pipeline ran thus. Within the assay, amplification of reference gene primers was used to estimate how many nucleated cells each sample contained. To quantify the absolute abundance of each unique TCRbeta CDR3 rearrangement, sequence reads were collapsed and filtered. For each sample, productive Simpson clonality was calculated as the square root of Simpson's diversity index over productive rearrangements. TCRdb took this table from immuneACCESS and kept in-frame rearrangements with V and J called. Such tables lack part of the clones; where checked against another copy, unresolved V genes explain under half of the gap, and the rest is unexplained. The D gene and trimming were derived from the DNA, and the V and J assignments and clone size from that table. A total of more than 200,000 clones appear in this sample, around nine tenths of them only once. Clones ranked in the top ten supply more than 1.2% of the sample.

The chain was built from TRBV7-2 and TRBJ2-7; the D gene is perhaps TRBD2, on 6 matching bases. Sample: peripheral blood. This TCR was sampled from a man at least 80 years old with acute or convalescent COVID-19. The nucleotide sequence is TGTGCCAGCAGCTTAGGACCCGGGCGGGATATCTACGAGCAGTACTTC. Its protein is CASSLGPGRDIYEQYF.